This entry concerns a single TCR beta chain. Its antigen is unidentified. These data are taken from a study of CD8 T cells in ankylosing spondylitis. Study observations and caveats: A motif of 7 to 9 highly homologous TCR beta variants was seen as apparently characteristic of ankylosing spondylitis blood. There were earlier reports of some motif variants in reactive arthritis synovial fluid and blood.

TCRdb fed the 5' RACE reads into MiXCR, producing one record per CDR3 protein. The data hold 700,000 to 850,000 distinct CDR3 sequences, with about 12% observed a single time. In germline, CDR1 is LGHNA, CDR2 YNFKEQ. The CDR3 totals 15 residues. The germline V and J ends were trimmed by 9 bases and 5 bases, with 22 bases remaining between them. Material: blood, either unsorted or a sorted T cell fraction (not recorded which). This clonotype originated in a male donor with ankylosing spondylitis. V gene TRBV4-2 combines with J gene TRBJ1-1; tentative D call: TRBD1 (6 bases). CDR3 in amino acids: CASNERKDSLTEAFF. The CDR3 DNA reads as TGTGCCAGTAACGAAAGGAAGGACAGCTTAACTGAAGCTTTCTTT.